Below are 11 T cell receptor beta chains sequenced from a single sample in a study of lymphopenia after photon versus proton radiotherapy. Profiling relied on immunoSEQ multiplex PCR, and the TCRdb table lists in-frame clones only, not all of them. Of tens of thousands of clones listed, roughly 83% are singletons. The material sequenced was peripheral blood, taken from a patient treated with proton-based radiotherapy. These receptors were collected from a man aged 55-75 years with pancreatic cancer.

The gene calls are TRBV7-2 and TRBJ1-4, with 7 nucleotides matching TRBD1. The junction had 7 bases not matched to a gene; V was cut back by 5 bases and J by 4 bases. This CDR3 has 15 amino acids. Germline V gene sequence: CDR1 SGHTA, CDR2 FQGNSA. The DNA of the CDR3 is TGTGCCAGCAGCCCTCGGACAGGCCTTAATGAAAAACTGTTTTTT. Its protein is CASSPRTGLNEKLFF.

The gene calls are TRBV29-1 and TRBJ1-2, with a possible D match to TRBD1 (6 bases). Germline V gives CDR1 SQVTM, CDR2 ANQGSEA. V dropped 4 bases and J dropped 4 bases, with 13 bases sitting between them. The CDR3 is made up of 13 amino acids. The CDR3, as DNA: TGCAGCGTTGCCCGTGGGGGCGGCTATGGCTACACCTTC. Amino acid sequence: CSVARGGGYGYTF.

This chain joins TRBV19 and TRBJ2-4, with TRBD1 identical over 10 bases. V shed 8 bases, J shed 1 base, and the junction held 5 bases outside the gene matches. The CDR3 spans 15 residues. CDR1 and CDR2 from the germline V gene are LNHDA and SQIVND (reference sequence). The CDR3 region has the DNA TGTGCCAGTTCACCGGGACAGGGGGCCAAAAACATTCAGTACTTC. It translates to CASSPGQGAKNIQYF.

This chain links TRBV6-6 with TRBJ1-1; 8 positions agree with TRBD1. The CDR3 covers 13 residues. CDR1 is MNHNY and CDR2 is SVGAGI in the germline V gene (reference sequence). V lost 5 bases to trimming and J lost 5 bases; unmatched junction nucleotides: 4. CDR3 sequence reads: CASSDRGGTEAFF. In DNA form, the CDR3 reads TGTGCCAGCAGTGACAGGGGTGGTACTGAAGCTTTCTTT.

This clone was picked up one time. The CDR3, as DNA: TGTGCCAGCAGTTACGGGGGGACCTACGAGCAGTACTTC. Protein sequence: CASSYGGTYEQYF. The chain couples TRBV28 to TRBJ2-7; 7 bases agree with TRBD2. Trimming cost V 4 bases and J 2 bases; bases outside gene matches: 2. The CDR3 contains 13 residues. Per germline, CDR1 MDHEN and CDR2 SYDVKM.

The chain combines TRBV6-6 with TRBJ2-4; 7 bases fit TRBD2. The germline gives CDR1 MNHNY, CDR2 SVGAGI (reference sequence). CDR3 length: 14 amino acids. Losses at the gene ends were 5 bases for V and 6 bases for J; bases not matched to a gene: 7. The CDR3 sequence: CASSDTGGGNIQYF. In DNA form, the CDR3 reads TGTGCCAGCAGTGACACGGGAGGAGGAAACATTCAGTACTTC.

V usage is TRBV27 and J usage is TRBJ2-2; 8 bases agree with TRBD2. The CDR3 covers 16 residues. The germline CDR1 and CDR2 sequences are MNHEY and SMNVEV (reference sequence). The ends lost 5 bases at V and 4 bases at J; junction bases unmatched: 9. The CDR3 spells CASSPKAGVSTGELFF. As DNA, the CDR3 is TGTGCCAGCAGTCCGAAAGCGGGAGTGAGCACCGGGGAGCTGTTTTTT.

This clone was recorded a few times. The chain recombines TRBV6-5 with TRBJ1-2; tentatively, D is TRBD1 (6 bases). Germline V gene data show CDR1 as MNHEY and CDR2 as SVGAGI. Trimming pared 0 bases from V and 7 bases from J, leaving 15 bases between. This CDR3 is 15 amino acids long. CDR3: CASSYSGGASSGYTF. In DNA, the CDR3 is TGTGCCAGCAGTTACTCCGGGGGGGCCAGCTCTGGCTACACCTTC.

The rearrangement links TRBV14 to TRBJ2-7; 7 bases agree with TRBD1. Per germline, CDR1 SGHDN and CDR2 FVKESK. Trimming took 4 bases from V and 1 from J; bases not matched to a gene: 7. The CDR3 has 15 amino acids. CDR3 loop: CASSLAGTASYEQYF. CDR3 in DNA: TGTGCCAGCAGCCTTGCCGGGACAGCGTCCTACGAGCAGTACTTC.

The CDR3 nucleotides are TGCGCCAGCAGCCGTATGTACAAGGCCGCCACAGATACGCAGTATTTT. Translated: CASSRMYKAATDTQYF. The chain has TRBV4-3 and TRBJ2-3; D remains unclear. This CDR3 is built from 16 residues. Germline V gene data show CDR1 as LGHNA and CDR2 as YSLEER. Trimming removed 4 bases at V and 2 bases at J, with 16 bases between.

In its sample, this clone was seen a few times. One end of the junction is discordant with germline, which a read error may explain. The rearrangement uses TRBV11-2 and TRBJ1-1, with D hard to call. The CDR3 has 11 amino acids. Germline CDR1 and CDR2: SGHAT and FQNNGV. The CDR3 reads CASSLGAHTLF. In nucleotides, the CDR3 is TGTGCCAGCAGCTTAGGGGCCCATACTCTCTTT.